The 18 T cell receptor beta chains in this list originate from one sample, sequenced in a study of blood T cells in healthy people across ages. Primers used in a second PCR of about 6 to 11 cycles were a sample-barcoded 5' primer and a J-beta primer mix. TCRdb processed the 5' RACE reads anew with MiXCR; each CDR3 protein has one entry. The sample has hundreds of thousands of distinct CDR3 sequences, roughly 58% seen once. Sequencing was done on a sample of blood. Receptors originate from a man in his 60s in good health.

The chain combines TRBV3-1 with TRBJ1-4, with D perhaps matching TRBD1 (5 bases). Germline V CDR1 and CDR2: LGHDT, YNNKEL (reference sequence). This CDR3 has 13 residues. V was cut by 0 bases and J by 10 bases, with 9 bases left in between. The CDR3 here is CASSQDQGPKLFF. In DNA form, the CDR3 reads TGTGCCAGCAGCCAAGATCAGGGACCAAAACTGTTTTTT.

The chain couples TRBV7-2 to TRBJ2-7; unclear D gene. The J call may be faulty, since TRBJ2-5 better matches the DNA end. Germline V gives CDR1 SGHTA, CDR2 FQGNSA. This CDR3 spans 16 amino acids. CDR3 protein: CASSLGSGRIGWTQYF. CDR3 nucleotide sequence: TGTGCCAGCAGCTTAGGTAGTGGACGGATAGGTTGGACCCAGTACTTC.

The chain links TRBV28 to TRBJ2-1; 10 nucleotides agree with TRBD1. This CDR3 contains 15 residues. Germline loops: CDR1 MDHEN, CDR2 SYDVKM. Unmatched junction bases numbered 7, after V lost 3 bases and J lost 8 bases. CDR3 residues: CASSFWGQGKHEQFF. The CDR3 DNA is TGTGCCAGCAGTTTTTGGGGACAGGGGAAGCATGAGCAGTTCTTC.

The rearrangement joins TRBV28 to TRBJ1-4; D remains unclear. The CDR3 is made up of 14 amino acids. Deletions cut 2 bases from V and 6 bases from J, with 10 bases between. CDR1 is MDHEN, CDR2 SYDVKM, per germline. The CDR3 nucleotides are TGTGCCAGCAGTTTACAGCAAGGGTATGAAAAACTGTTTTTT. It codes for CASSLQQGYEKLFF.

This clonotype has just a few counts. The chain employs TRBV5-1 and TRBJ2-3; D remains ambiguous. V lost 0 bases to trimming and J lost 1 base, with 12 bases between them. The CDR3 contains 16 residues. Germline loops: CDR1 SGHRS, CDR2 YFSETQ. CDR3 bases: TGCGCCAGCAGCTTGGGCCCCACCGGACGCACAGATACGCAGTATTTT. This codes for CASSLGPTGRTDTQYF. Drawing the rest from reference TRBV5-1 and TRBJ2-3, the complete variable domain is KAGVTQTPRYLIKTRGQQVTLSCSPISGHRSVSWYQQTPGQGLQFLFEYFSETQRNKGNFPGRFSGRQFSNSRSEMNVSTLELGDSALYLCASSLGPTGRTDTQYFGPGTRLTVL.

At least ten counts were recorded for this clonotype. The genes are TRBV6-5 and TRBJ2-3; possibly TRBD2 for D (5 bases). V lost 6 bases, J lost 0 bases, and 7 bases lay in between. The CDR3 covers 13 residues. The germline V gene has CDR1 MNHEY and CDR2 SVGAGI. The CDR3 bases are TGTGCCAGCAGCCGGACTAGCACAGATACGCAGTATTTT. It specifies CASSRTSTDTQYF.

The rearrangement joins TRBV6-1 to TRBJ1-5, with D possibly TRBD1 on 5 matching bases. The CDR3 totals 14 residues. Germline V gives CDR1 MNHNS, CDR2 SASEGT. V dropped 8 bases and J dropped 2 bases, with 13 bases sitting between them. The CDR3 nucleotides read TGTGCCAGCTCAAACCAGGGTGGCAATCAGCCCCAGCATTTT. Its translation is CASSNQGGNQPQHF.

The chain couples TRBV29-1 to TRBJ2-7; TRBD1 matches at 12 bases. CDR1 and CDR2 (germline): SQVTM, ANQGSEA. CDR3 length: 15 residues. Losses at the gene ends were 6 bases for V and 1 base for J; bases not matched to a gene: 7. The CDR3 is CSVIPGQGASYEQYF. The CDR3 coding sequence is TGCAGCGTGATTCCGGGACAGGGGGCTTCCTACGAGCAGTACTTC.

This clonotype was seen more than once but under ten times. The V and J genes are TRBV10-3 and TRBJ2-7, with D perhaps matching TRBD1 (6 bases). The V and J ends lost 4 bases and 2 bases respectively, with 12 bases between them. The CDR3 totals 14 residues. Germline loops: CDR1 ENHRY, CDR2 SYGVKD. The CDR3 DNA sequence: TGTGCCATCAGTGGTGGGCAGGGGACCTACGAGCAGTACTTC. Its translation: CAISGGQGTYEQYF.

This clonotype was seen a single time. This rearrangement joins TRBV6-2 or TRBV6-3 to TRBJ2-4; possible D gene TRBD2, 5 bases. Deletions cut 4 bases from V and 6 bases from J, with 19 bases between. CDR1 and CDR2 (germline): MNHEY, SVGEGT. This CDR3 is built from 16 residues. CDR3 DNA sequence: TGTGCCAGCAGTTCACGAACTTCGGGTGGGAGAAACATTCAGTACTTC. As protein: CASSSRTSGGRNIQYF.

The rearrangement uses TRBV7-9 and TRBJ2-4; possible D gene TRBD2, 7 bases. There are 13 residues in the CDR3. Germline V gene sequence: CDR1 SEHNR, CDR2 FQNEAQ (reference sequence). With 5 bases removed from V and 8 bases from J, the gap between germline ends came to 13 bases. The CDR3 loop is CASSGRGGDIQYF. CDR3 sequence (DNA): TGTGCCAGCAGCGGCAGGGGAGGGGACATTCAGTACTTC. The variable domain in full, completed from reference TRBV7-9 and TRBJ2-4, reads DTGVSQNPRHKITKRGQNVTFRCDPISEHNRLYWYRQTLGQGPEFLTYFQNEAQLEKSRLLSDRFSAERPKGSFSTLEIQRTEQGDSAMYLCASSGRGGDIQYFGAGTRLSVL.

The rearrangement joins TRBV3-1 to TRBJ2-7, with D possibly TRBD1 on 6 matching bases. Near its end, the DNA agrees better with TRBJ2-5, so the J call may be wrong. The length of the CDR3 is 14 residues. CDR1 is LGHDT, CDR2 YNNKEL, per germline (reference sequence). The CDR3 bases are TGTGCCAGCAGCCTCGGACAGCTAATAGAGACCCAGTACTTC. This sequence encodes CASSLGQLIETQYF.

Regarding this clonotype: Here the CDR3 omits its conserved ending phenylalanine or tryptophan, so a read error is the likely source. The chain carries TRBV5-1 and TRBJ2-2; no reliable D call. CDR1 is SGHRS, CDR2 YFSETQ, per germline. The CDR3 has 13 residues. V was pared by 3 bases and J by 4 bases, with 7 bases between. CDR3 DNA: TGCGCCAGCAGCTCGGCAGGCACCGGGGAGCTGTTTGTT. Its protein product is CASSSAGTGELFV.

The CDR3 protein is CASSLDPIGTGELFF. The CDR3 DNA is TGCGCCAGCAGCTTGGACCCAATAGGGACCGGGGAGCTGTTTTTT. The chain uses TRBV5-1 and TRBJ2-2; D is ambiguous. Trimming left V 0 bases short and J 5 bases short, with 11 bases between. Germline-derived CDR1 and CDR2 are SGHRS and YFSETQ. The CDR3 consists of 15 residues.

This clonotype turned up a few times. The V call is TRBV29-1, the J call TRBJ2-5; 11 bases fit TRBD2. The end of the DNA aligns better with TRBJ2-7, so the J call may be wrong. Germline lookup yields CDR1 SQVTM and CDR2 ANQGSEA. CDR3 length: 15 amino acids. CDR3 in DNA: TGCAGCGTCGAAACGACTAGCGGGGATGACTACGAGCAGTACTTC. Amino acids: CSVETTSGDDYEQYF.

The gene calls are TRBV5-1 and TRBJ2-1; D is possibly TRBD1 or TRBD2 (5 bases each). Germline V gene sequence: CDR1 SGHRS, CDR2 YFSETQ. With 4 bases removed from V and 4 bases from J, the gap between germline ends came to 12 bases. The CDR3 length is 14 residues. In DNA, the CDR3 is TGCGCCAGCAGCGACATTGGGGGTTACAATGAGCAGTTCTTC. The encoded protein is CASSDIGGYNEQFF.

The CDR3 sequence: CSARDPGSGADTQYF. For the CDR3, the DNA is TGCAGTGCTAGAGACCCGGGATCGGGGGCAGATACGCAGTATTTT. The chain uses TRBV20-1 and TRBJ2-3; maybe TRBD2 (6 bases). This CDR3 contains 15 residues. The germline V gene encodes CDR1 DFQATT and CDR2 SNEGSKA (reference sequence). Trimming shortened V by 0 bases and J by 4 bases, and 14 bases separated the two germline ends.

J is TRBJ1-4 and V is TRBV5-1, with 7 bases lining up with TRBD1. J gave up 5 bases and V 0 bases, and 7 bases lay outside the gene matches. The CDR3 covers 16 residues. Germline V lookup: CDR1 SGHRS, CDR2 YFSETQ. The CDR3 nucleotides read TGCGCCAGCAGCTTGGTAACTCAGGGGGAGAATGAAAAACTGTTTTTT. It specifies CASSLVTQGENEKLFF.